This T cell receptor (beta chain) was observed in a study of cytomegalovirus exposure and HLA in healthy donors. PCR was performed using 60 Vbeta and 13 Jbeta primers. In the authors' workflow: Roughly 11 million shared chains were among the roughly 78 million unique TCR beta chains that a later analysis counted. Using immunoSEQ multiplex PCR, the repertoire was profiled, and TCRdb retains in-frame clones only, with some absent. V and J calls and clone size are as listed in that table; D and trimming were resolved from the DNA. The sample includes approximately 130,000 clones, 80% to 85% of them seen just once. The V gene's germline CDR1 is SGHAT and CDR2 FQNNGV. The CDR3 covers 18 residues. After removal of 1 base from V and 0 bases from J, the junction contained 8 bases not matched to a gene. In regard to this clone: The antigen remains unidentified.

Findings of the study overall: A later analysis by the authors found several of the most significant clusters apparently linked to common viral pathogens. It was reported in a later analysis that an Asian-associated ancestry cluster showed fewer N-insertions than the roughly 670-donor mean.

The chain joins TRBV11-2 to TRBJ2-3, with 9 bases lining up with TRBD2. The clonotype originates from a boy aged 5 to 17 in good health and CMV-seronegative. The sample comprised PBMCs. CDR3 DNA sequence: TGTGCCAGCAGCTTAGGAGGACTAGCGTTTTCTAGCACAGATACGCAGTATTTT. Protein sequence: CASSLGGLAFSSTDTQYF. Combining the CDR3 with reference TRBV11-2 and TRBJ2-3 gives the whole variable domain EAGVAQSPRYKIIEKRQSVAFWCNPISGHATLYWYQQILGQGPKLLIQFQNNGVVDDSQLPKDRFSAERLKGVDSTLKIQPAKLEDSAVYLCASSLGGLAFSSTDTQYFGPGTRLTVL.